This entry lists 17 T cell receptor beta chains sequenced from one sample in a study of blood T cell repertoires in COVID-19. Generated by immunoSEQ multiplex PCR, the TCRdb table keeps only in-frame clones and is missing some. The repertoire holds tens of thousands of clones, more than 80% seen once, with 3.5% to 4% in the top ten. Sequencing was carried out using PBMCs or T cells enriched from blood (not recorded which). Receptors were obtained from a woman in her 40s with acute COVID-19.

The chain recombines TRBV5-1 with TRBJ2-1; 7 positions agree with TRBD2. The trim removed 1 base at V and 0 bases at J, leaving 7 bases unmatched. The CDR3 is made up of 17 amino acids. Germline V gene sequence: CDR1 SGHRS, CDR2 YFSETQ. CDR3 residues: CASSLRASGSSYNEQFF. The CDR3 DNA reads TGCGCCAGCAGCTTGAGGGCTAGCGGCAGCTCCTACAATGAGCAGTTCTTC.

This chain connects TRBV5-1 to TRBJ2-1; 8 bases agree with TRBD2. Germline CDR1 and CDR2: SGHRS and YFSETQ. This CDR3 spans 16 amino acids. V lost 6 bases and J lost 2; bases outside the gene matches: 10. The CDR3 spells CASTPLTSAPYNEQFF. CDR3 sequence (DNA): TGCGCCAGCACCCCCTTGACTAGCGCCCCCTACAATGAGCAGTTCTTC.

The rearrangement uses TRBV27 and TRBJ1-5, with D hard to call. Trimming took off 3 bases at V and 5 bases at J, with 11 bases between the two ends. CDR3 size: 14 residues. The germline V gene encodes CDR1 MNHEY and CDR2 SMNVEV (reference sequence). CDR3 sequence (DNA): TGTGCCAGCAGTTTCCTGGCAGGCGATCAGCCCCAGCATTTT. It codes for CASSFLAGDQPQHF.

The rearrangement joins TRBV18 to TRBJ2-6, with TRBD1 as a possible D gene (6 bases). The CDR3 is made up of 16 amino acids. Trimming shortened V by 0 bases and J by 3 bases, and 9 bases separated the two germline ends. The V gene's germline CDR1 is KGHSH and CDR2 LQKENI. CDR3 coding DNA: TGTGCCAGCTCACCACCGGGGGCCAATGGGGCCAACGTCCTGACTTTC. This gives the protein CASSPPGANGANVLTF.

This clone is a singleton in its sample. V gene TRBV7-8 combines with J gene TRBJ2-1; the D gene is possibly TRBD1 (5 bases). CDR1 and CDR2 (germline): SGHVS, FQNEAQ. V lost 1 base to trimming and J lost 6 bases, with 13 bases between them. The CDR3 consists of 15 residues. The CDR3 nucleotides are TGTGCCAGCAGCTTAGGTCCCCAGGGCTCCAATGAGCAGTTCTTC. This encodes CASSLGPQGSNEQFF.

This clone was counted a few times. The gene calls are TRBV10-3 and TRBJ1-6; D is undetermined. Looked up from germline, CDR1 is ENHRY and CDR2 is SYGVKD. The CDR3 has 14 amino acids. Trimming shortened V by 7 bases and J by 5 bases, and 12 bases separated the two germline ends. The CDR3 region is CAIKEVIDNSPLHF. The CDR3 nucleotides read TGTGCCATCAAGGAGGTGATTGATAATTCACCCCTCCACTTT.

V gene TRBV7-8 combines with J gene TRBJ2-7; D possibly corresponds to TRBD1 (6 bases). CDR3 length: 14 residues. The V gene's germline CDR1 is SGHVS and CDR2 FQNEAQ. V dropped 5 bases and J dropped 5 bases, with 16 bases sitting between them. CDR3 sequence (DNA): TGTGCCAGCAGCATTGGGACAAGAGGTGACGAGCAGTACGTC. Translating gives CASSIGTRGDEQYV.

V and J are TRBV18 and TRBJ1-5, with D tentatively TRBD1 (5 bases). V lost 3 bases, J lost 1 base, and 19 bases lay in between. This CDR3 region has 18 residues. Germline V CDR1 and CDR2: KGHSH, LQKENI. The CDR3 DNA is TGTGCCAGCTCACCTCTCAGCTTGGGGGGAAGGAGCAATCAGCCCCAGCATTTT. Translation gives CASSPLSLGGRSNQPQHF.

This chain connects TRBV13 to TRBJ2-2, with TRBD1 identical over 8 bases. Trimming removed 6 bases from V and 6 bases from J; junction bases left unmatched: 6. This CDR3 region has 14 residues. CDR1 is PRHDT, CDR2 FYEKMQ, per germline (reference sequence). The CDR3 nucleotides read TGTGCCAGCAGATACAGGGGGGATCCCGGGGAGCTGTTTTTT. This encodes CASRYRGDPGELFF.

J is TRBJ1-4 and V is TRBV2; no clear D gene. From germline, CDR1 is SNHLY and CDR2 FYNNEI. The CDR3 runs to 12 residues. Trimming pared 1 base from V and 8 bases from J, leaving 5 bases between. In DNA form, the CDR3 reads TGTGCCAGCAGTGAAGAACAGGAAAAACTGTTTTTT. It encodes CASSEEQEKLFF.

The V and J genes are TRBV7-6 and TRBJ1-3; weak D call: TRBD1 (6 bases). The V gene lost 0 bases and the J gene lost 0 bases, with 9 bases spanning the gap. Germline CDR1 reads SGHVS; CDR2 reads FNYEAQ. The CDR3 covers 16 residues. The CDR3 here is CASSLAGGPSGNTIYF. The CDR3 DNA follows: TGTGCCAGCAGCTTAGCGGGGGGGCCCTCTGGAAACACCATATATTTT.

J is TRBJ2-5 and V is TRBV27, with D possibly being TRBD2 (5 bases). Germline-derived CDR1 and CDR2 are MNHEY and SMNVEV (reference sequence). The CDR3 runs 14 residues. V lost 1 base and J lost 5, with 11 bases in between. DNA for the CDR3: TGTGCCAGCAGTTTATTTGAGGGCCAGGAGACCCAGTACTTC. Translating gives CASSLFEGQETQYF.

The rearrangement joins TRBV4-1 to TRBJ2-3; perhaps TRBD2 as D (5 bases). V gave up 0 bases and J gave up 4 bases, with 14 bases separating them. CDR1 and CDR2 (germline): MGHRA, YSYEKL. The CDR3 spans 16 residues. This CDR3 reads CASSQDTGFRADTQYF. As DNA, the CDR3 is TGCGCCAGCAGCCAAGATACGGGGTTTCGGGCAGATACGCAGTATTTT.

J is TRBJ1-6 and V is TRBV27, with 8 bases matching TRBD1. The germline V gene encodes CDR1 MNHEY and CDR2 SMNVEV (reference sequence). The junction had 17 bases not matched to a gene; V was cut back by 7 bases and J by 6 bases. The CDR3 runs 18 residues. Here the CDR3 DNA reads TGTGCCAGCACATGGCGGGGATCAGGGGGCGCGACTAATTCACCCCTCCACTTT. This translates into CASTWRGSGGATNSPLHF.

This clone was seen just once. The V call is TRBV15, the J call TRBJ2-1; TRBD1 matches 10 bases. The length of the CDR3 is 16 residues. The germline V gene encodes CDR1 LNHNV and CDR2 YYDKDF (reference sequence). The ends lost 1 base at V and 8 bases at J; junction bases unmatched: 8. CDR3 sequence: CATSRGGGDRGDEQFF. CDR3 sequence (DNA): TGTGCCACCAGCAGAGGGGGAGGGGACAGGGGAGATGAGCAGTTCTTC.

This sequence joins TRBV29-1 and TRBJ1-3; TRBD1 aligns across 9 bases. J lost 3 bases, V lost 6 bases, and 3 bases had no gene match. The CDR3 is made up of 13 amino acids. Germline V gene data show CDR1 as SQVTM and CDR2 as ANQGSEA. The CDR3 DNA reads TGCAGCGTCACAGGGGGCTTTGGAAACACCATATATTTT. Its translation is CSVTGGFGNTIYF. The whole variable domain, filled in from reference TRBV29-1 and TRBJ1-3, reads SAVISQKPSRDICQRGTSLTIQCQVDSQVTMMFWYRQQPGQSLTLIATANQGSEATYESGFVIDKFPISRPNLTFSTLTVSNMSPEDSSIYLCSVTGGFGNTIYFGEGSWLTVV.

The chain joins TRBV29-1 to TRBJ2-7; 9 bases line up with TRBD2. V trimming: 5 bases; J trimming: 2 bases; junction bases outside the gene matches: 4. Germline V lookup: CDR1 SQVTM, CDR2 ANQGSEA. There are 13 residues in the CDR3. In DNA, the CDR3 is TGCAGCGTTAGGGTAGCGGGGGCCTACGAGCAGTACGTC. Translating it yields CSVRVAGAYEQYV.